The rows below give T cell receptor beta chains drawn from one sample of a study of T cell repertoires in cytomegalovirus infection. TCRdb reanalysed the reads using MiXCR and keeps one entry per CDR3 protein. The table records under 300,000 distinct CDR3 sequences, 10% to 15% of them present only once. Sequenced sample: PBMCs. These receptors came from a human donor in good health (CMV status not recorded). Some clones in this sample may be carry-over from other donors' samples. CDR3s leave out the opening cysteine and the closing phenylalanine or tryptophan. The order of the fields is D gene, V gene, CDR3 protein. The D gene is left open where the match is weak.

>.|TRBV12-3/TRBV12-4
ASSLPPGDQPQH
>TRBD2|TRBV19
APSTSGDNEQF
>.|TRBV18
ASSPDILNTEAF
>.|TRBV7-2
ASSLWGDENIQY
>.|TRBV5-5
ASSRDLYEQY
>TRBD1|TRBV7-2
ASSLEAGRGRGYYGYT
>TRBD2|TRBV7-3
ASSLIGLAGSTDTQY
>TRBD2|TRBV6-2/TRBV6-3
ASRIGGANEQY
>TRBD2|TRBV5-6
ASSVAGQNTGELF
>.|TRBV7-2
ASSHGGVSGYT
>TRBD2|TRBV7-2
ASSSQRGGRNEQF
>.|TRBV7-2
ASSLAPSGNTIY
>TRBD2|TRBV7-6
ASRPGTSGSTDTQY
>.|TRBV5-5
ASSFQISKGVRYNEQF
>TRBD2|TRBV9
ASSQSGGAETQY
>.|TRBV5-6
ASSLVRRNQETQY
>.|TRBV3-1
ASSPGTISNQPQH